The TCR beta chain under discussion was sequenced for a study of blood T cell repertoires in COVID-19. Original analysis: Amplifying reference gene primers gave estimates of nucleated cell counts. The protocol was immunoSEQ multiplex PCR, while the TCRdb copy is restricted to in-frame clones and leaves out a portion. Clonal size and the V and J genes are those of that table, whereas D and trimming came from the DNA. The sample lists approximately 290,000 clones; around 92% were seen once. Germline V gene lookup returns CDR1 LNHDA and CDR2 SQIVND (reference sequence). V lost 11 bases to trimming and J lost 4 bases, with 23 bases between them. The CDR3 extends over 15 amino acids.

The TCR originated in a woman aged 25 to 39 with COVID-19, enrolled during active disease. Sequenced sample: peripheral blood. V is TRBV19 and J is TRBJ1-2; tentatively, D is TRBD1 (5 bases). CDR3 protein: CAPSPGGGVPYGYTF. CDR3 DNA: TGTGCCCCTAGCCCGGGGGGGGGAGTCCCCTATGGCTACACCTTC.